Below, 8 T cell receptor beta chains from the same sample are listed, as sequenced in a study of blood T cell repertoires in COVID-19. Generated by immunoSEQ multiplex PCR, the TCRdb table keeps only in-frame clones and is missing some. The sample shows approximately 60,000 clones, approximately 85% of them seen only once. The sample taken for sequencing was peripheral blood. The source is a human donor in a cohort sampled during active COVID-19.

The chain joins TRBV6-4 to TRBJ2-3; TRBD2 matches at 9 bases. CDR3 length: 15 amino acids. The V and J ends lost 0 bases and 7 bases, in that order; junction bases with no gene match: 5. CDR1 is MRHNA and CDR2 is SNTAGT in the germline V gene. The CDR3 sequence is CASSDSPGTSYTQYF. The DNA of the CDR3 is TGTGCCAGCAGTGACTCCCCGGGGACTAGCTATACGCAGTATTTT.

The J gene is TRBJ2-7, the V gene TRBV7-8; 11 bases align to TRBD2. V lost 5 bases to trimming and J lost 3 bases; unmatched junction nucleotides: 6. This CDR3 is built from 15 residues. CDR1 and CDR2 (germline): SGHVS, FQNEAQ. The CDR3 spells CASSISSGGHYEQYF. In DNA form, the CDR3 reads TGTGCCAGCAGCATCTCTAGCGGGGGGCACTACGAGCAGTACTTC.

The chain joins TRBV4-1 to TRBJ2-3; TRBD2 might be the D (7 bases). Germline CDR1 MGHRA, CDR2 YSYEKL. Between the trimmed V and J ends, which lost 6 bases and 3 bases, there was a span of 16 bases. The CDR3 runs to 15 residues. This chain's CDR3 is CASREQGGPTDTQYF. CDR3 sequence (DNA): TGCGCCAGCAGGGAACAGGGAGGGCCGACAGATACGCAGTATTTT.

The rearrangement links TRBV7-2 to TRBJ2-3; 9 nucleotides align to TRBD2. V trimming: 4 bases; J trimming: 3 bases; junction bases outside the gene matches: 8. This CDR3 spans 16 amino acids. Germline V gene data show CDR1 as SGHTA and CDR2 as FQGNSA. This CDR3 reads CASSYQAGGGTDTQYF. CDR3 sequence (DNA): TGTGCCAGCAGCTACCAAGCGGGGGGTGGGACAGATACGCAGTATTTT.

The chain recombines TRBV18 with TRBJ1-1; 9 nucleotides line up with TRBD1. Trimming at V came to 2 bases and at J to 1 base, leaving 5 bases not matched to a gene. Germline V gene sequence: CDR1 KGHSH, CDR2 LQKENI. The CDR3 extends over 16 amino acids. CDR3 region: CASSPTGGWGNTEAFF. In DNA form, the CDR3 reads TGTGCCAGCTCACCAACAGGGGGCTGGGGGAACACTGAAGCTTTCTTT. Supplemented by reference TRBV18 and TRBJ1-1, the full variable domain reads NAGVMQNPRHLVRRRGQEARLRCSPMKGHSHVYWYRQLPEEGLKFMVYLQKENIIDESGMPKERFSAEFPKEGPSILRIQQVVRGDSAAYFCASSPTGGWGNTEAFFGQGTRLTVV.

The gene calls are TRBV4-3 and TRBJ2-3; D unclear. The V gene lost 1 base and the J gene lost 4 bases, with 9 bases spanning the gap. This CDR3 is 14 amino acids long. Germline V gives CDR1 LGHNA, CDR2 YSLEER. The CDR3, as DNA: TGCGCCAGCAGCCAAGGCGGCTGGGCAGATACGCAGTATTTT. Translation: CASSQGGWADTQYF.

The genes are TRBV5-5 and TRBJ2-5; 8 bases agree with TRBD1. CDR1 is SGHKS, CDR2 YYEKEE, per germline (reference sequence). Trimming removed 4 bases from V and 5 bases from J; junction bases left unmatched: 10. This CDR3 has 15 amino acids. The CDR3 nucleotides are TGTGCCAGCAGCCCCGGACAGGGCCGGAGGGAGACCCAGTACTTC. Translated, it gives CASSPGQGRRETQYF.

This chain joins TRBV4-1 and TRBJ2-3; D possibly corresponds to TRBD2 (5 bases). The germline gives CDR1 MGHRA, CDR2 YSYEKL. Trimming took off 0 bases at V and 1 base at J, with 8 bases between the two ends. This CDR3 comprises 15 residues. The CDR3 reads CASSQDGGGTDTQYF. DNA of the CDR3: TGCGCCAGCAGCCAAGATGGAGGCGGCACAGATACGCAGTATTTT.